The entry that follows covers one TCR beta chain sequence. Time point defined: blood 2 weeks post-SBRT. Described treatment: 15 Gy SBRT to primary tumor, nephrectomy 4 weeks later. Serial blood draws occurred at baseline and 2 and 4 weeks post-SBRT. The tumor was a clear cell renal cell carcinoma. Sequencing was performed with immunoSEQ multiplex PCR; in TCRdb, only in-frame clones are kept and a portion is missing. The table includes 70,000 or so clones, roughly 87% detected once. The record originates from a study of radiation and T cells in renal cell carcinoma. As for the study in general: Nephrectomy followed 15 Gy stereotactic body radiation by 4 weeks.

Germline V gene sequence: CDR1 LNHDA, CDR2 SQIVND (reference sequence). Trimming stripped 6 bases from V and 5 bases from J, with 14 bases between. The CDR3 loop spans 13 amino acids. The sequence came from a man in his sixties with renal cell carcinoma. The chain is built from TRBV19 and TRBJ2-7, with a possible D match to TRBD1 (6 bases). The specimen comprised blood, sampled from a patient whose treatment included radiotherapy and nephrectomy. This CDR3 is CASSRATGNEQYF. The CDR3 region has the DNA TGTGCCAGTAGCCGAGCTACAGGGAACGAGCAGTACTTC.